Sequencing of this T cell receptor beta chain was carried out in a study of T cells in Graves' hyperthyroidism and ophthalmopathy (dated by TCRdb to between 2018 and 2021). About the study as a whole: Peripheral blood samples were taken at the time of initial diagnosis, prior to any treatment. To identify TCR V-J signatures that set the groups apart, the researchers used a discovery cohort of about a hundred patients, made up of around 40 with Graves' ophthalmopathy and about 59 with stable Graves' hyperthyroidism. Prospective prediction of ophthalmopathy was tested in an independent validation cohort consisting of 18 to 20 hyperthyroidism patients and more than 15 patients who later progressed to ophthalmopathy. The approximately 100 discovery patients were divided at random into training and test sets in a 7:3 ratio. In addition, the study compared T-cell repertoires in thyroid tissue and in blood from about 6 Graves' hyperthyroidism patients. Once sampling was done, hyperthyroidism patients were given methimazole at a starting dose of 30 mg daily, whereas ophthalmopathy patients were given high-dose intravenous methylprednisolone. According to the paper, TCR Vbeta CDR3 sequencing was carried out on approximately 140 peripheral blood samples, which came from under 50 ophthalmopathy, fewer than 80 hyperthyroidism and roughly 17 progressor patients.

The germline V end is reduced by 4 bases and the J end by 4 bases; junction bases left unmatched: 6. CDR1 is given as SGHRS and CDR2 as YFSETQ, both from the germline V gene. Its CDR3 holds 14 amino acids, cysteine through phenylalanine. The sequence is cut down to CDR3 DNA, 42 bases in frame from base 1. This clonotype was observed many times. The antigen it binds to is not known. The input lacks base qualities; no much larger clone sits a single base away. Ophthalmopathy patients had moderately to severely active disease, Clinical Activity Score of at least 3, NOSPECS grade of at least 4, and duration under 3 months. Patients with uncontrolled infections, other autoimmune diseases, pregnancy or lactation were excluded. Clinical symptoms, serum thyroxine and TRAb, thyroid ultrasound, and orbital computed tomography formed the basis for the diagnoses. PBMCs were isolated from around 10 ml of fresh peripheral blood by Ficoll-Paque density gradient centrifugation. Total RNA was extracted using Trizol reagent, and RNA quality was assessed on an Agilent 2100 Bioanalyzer.

The TCR beta CDR3 regions were amplified from RNA transcripts. The first round of RT-PCR for the TCR CDR3 was performed with the HTBI primer set and the Qiagen OneStep RT-PCR kit. Libraries were constructed in a second round of multiplex PCR, after which size selection and purification were carried out. Sequencing of the libraries was done on an Illumina HiSeq2000 using paired-end 100 bp reads. The authors processed their data as follows. SOAPnuke was used to process the raw data, with reads discarded if the reads contained adapters or uncalled bases, had a mean Phred below 15, or lacked an exact constant-primer or identifier match. High-quality paired reads were merged using COPE v1.2.5, and each unique nucleotide sequence was defined as a clonotype. MiTCR v1.1 was used to align the clonotypes against IMGT TRBV, TRBD and TRBJ reference segments. Only V-J combinations with frequency above 0.0001, covering 99% to 99.2% of repertoires, were analysed. A TCS score was defined as the ratio between F50 (clonal expansion) and ExV (chaos), using BLOSUM62-based TCRdist between CDR3 peptides within each V-J. Welch's t-statistics and random forest reduced just over 500 V-J features to roughly 13, which were used in a naive Bayes classifier (R e1071). TCRdb redid the processing of the public reads, applying fastp at Q25 and MiXCR, and retained in-frame beta chains. Rows with one shared CDR3 protein collapse into an entry with the most common genes and DNA. The V and J calls come from TCRdb's annotation, not from the publication. The sample data list some 500,000 distinct CDR3 sequences, and about 16% of these were observed just once. The top ten clonotypes cover over 25% of the sample.

The research as a whole found: In validation, the model predicted progression to ophthalmopathy with approximately 69% sensitivity and around 72% specificity, a median of 6.5 months before onset. A model built on a 13 V-J signature distinguished ophthalmopathy from stable hyperthyroidism, reaching 85% to 90% sensitivity and about 81% specificity in cross-validation and 80%/75% in testing. Most expanded thyroid clonotypes (frequency above 0.001) were also detected in blood, a finding suggesting that blood repertoires may reflect thyroid immune responses. Sample size was not statistically predetermined, and investigators were not blinded to group allocation.

The receptor's source is a woman younger than 45 with Graves' ophthalmopathy. Sequencing was performed on blood. Rearrangement joined TRBV5-1 to TRBJ2-7; a stretch of 9 junction bases matches TRBD1. The DNA sequence reads TGCGCCAGCAGCCTTGGACAGGGGTGGTACGAGCAGTACTTC. Translated, this is CASSLGQGWYEQYF.